The 28 T cell receptor beta chains in this list originate from one sample, sequenced in a study of naive and memory T cell subsets listed by TCRdb under 2017. Libraries came from UMI-ligation and nested PCR. For sequencing, an Illumina MiSeq was employed. To cover both TRBC1 and TRBC2, the beta constant-region primer consisted of an equimolar mix of two oligonucleotides. Four rounds of PCR were used to amplify ligated cDNA, with nested alpha and beta constant-region primers being used together with the SP2 primer. Using fastp trimming at Q25 and MiXCR clonotype assembly, TCRdb reanalyzed the public sequencing data and kept in-frame beta chains. Rows are combined by CDR3 protein, so each entry shows the most common genes and DNA. This sample comprises about 22,000 distinct CDR3 sequences, more than 7% of them detected only once. The ten top clones hold 22% of the sample. The specimen was central memory CD8+ T cells from blood. The cell subset or site label, read with the paper, signifies: central memory, CD45RA- CD27+. The receptors shown here come from a human donor in good health.

This clonotype has ten or more counts. The chain employs TRBV7-6 and TRBJ2-1, with 11 bases lining up with TRBD2. The CDR3 length is 18 residues. J lost 4 bases, V lost 2 bases, and 10 bases had no gene match. The germline CDR1 and CDR2 sequences are SGHVS and FNYEAQ. The CDR3 sequence is CASSLSGTSGLTYNEQFF. Here the CDR3 DNA reads TGTGCCAGCAGCTTAAGTGGGACTAGCGGCCTGACGTACAATGAGCAGTTCTTC. Full variable domain (rest looked up from reference TRBV7-6 and TRBJ2-1): GAGVSQSPRYKVTKRGQDVALRCDPISGHVSLYWYRQALGQGPEFLTYFNYEAQQDKSGLPNDRFSAERPEGSISTLTIQRTEQRDSAMYRCASSLSGTSGLTYNEQFFGPGTRLTVL.

This clonotype was observed at least ten times. The chain's CDR3 is CATSRDRSSGANVLTF. CDR3 coding DNA: TGTGCCACCAGCAGAGACAGGAGCTCTGGGGCCAACGTCCTGACTTTC. V is TRBV15 and J is TRBJ2-6; unclear D gene. CDR1 and CDR2 from the germline V gene are LNHNV and YYDKDF (reference sequence). Deletions cut 0 bases from V and 0 bases from J, with 6 bases between. The CDR3 contains 16 residues.

The chain joins TRBV29-1 to TRBJ2-7; TRBD2 aligns across 7 bases. The CDR3 totals 14 residues. With 5 bases clipped from V and 4 bases from J, the junction kept 11 bases outside the gene matches. Germline V gene data show CDR1 as SQVTM and CDR2 as ANQGSEA. The CDR3 spells CSVLGTISEYEQYF. CDR3 nucleotide sequence: TGCAGCGTTTTAGGGACTATCTCAGAATACGAGCAGTACTTC.

This clonotype came up a few times. The V call is TRBV7-9, the J call TRBJ2-7; D perhaps matches TRBD2 (5 bases). The germline gives CDR1 SEHNR, CDR2 FQNEAQ (reference sequence). The CDR3 contains 13 residues. V lost 1 base to trimming and J lost 4 bases, with 8 bases between them. The chain's CDR3 is CASSLVSGYEQYF. For the CDR3, the DNA is TGTGCCAGCAGCTTAGTGAGCGGATACGAGCAGTACTTC.

This clonotype was counted a few times. This rearrangement joins TRBV7-3 to TRBJ2-2; a possible D gene is TRBD1 (6 bases). Germline assignment: CDR1 SGHTA and CDR2 FQGTGA. The CDR3 has 14 amino acids. V lost 5 bases, J lost 4 bases, and 11 bases lay in between. CDR3 residues: CASSATGITGELFF. DNA for the CDR3: TGTGCCAGCAGCGCTACAGGGATCACCGGGGAGCTGTTTTTT.

This clonotype was counted only a few times. This chain uses TRBV5-1 with TRBJ1-1; TRBD1 matches 8 bases. There are 15 residues in the CDR3. Germline V lookup: CDR1 SGHRS, CDR2 YFSETQ. The V segment lost 3 bases and the J segment 7 bases; nucleotides outside the gene matches: 11. CDR3 DNA sequence: TGCGCCAGCAGCTCTCCGAGACAGGGGCAGGATGAAGCTTTCTTT. The encoded protein is CASSSPRQGQDEAFF.

As DNA, the CDR3 is TGTGCCAGCAGTTACTCGGGGGCGATAAGGAACACTGAAGCTTTCTTT. Its protein is CASSYSGAIRNTEAFF. This sequence joins TRBV6-5 and TRBJ1-1, with a tentative D call TRBD1 (6 bases). Germline V gives CDR1 MNHEY, CDR2 SVGAGI. The V gene lost 0 bases and the J gene lost 1 base, with 12 bases spanning the gap. The CDR3 runs to 16 residues.

The rearrangement links TRBV20-1 to TRBJ2-5; possibly TRBD2 for D (7 bases). CDR3 size: 14 residues. Germline CDR1 and CDR2: DFQATT and SNEGSKA (reference sequence). V gave up 0 bases and J gave up 1 base, with 9 bases separating them. The CDR3 DNA reads as TGCAGTGCTAGAGAGGGAGGGGGCCAAGAGACCCAGTACTTC. Its translation is CSAREGGGQETQYF.

This clonotype was seen a few times. The gene calls are TRBV12-3 or TRBV12-4 and TRBJ1-5; D unresolved. V lost 1 base, J lost 5 bases, and 3 bases lay in between. The CDR3 loop spans 12 amino acids. CDR3 sequence reads: CASSLGYQPQHF. The CDR3 DNA sequence: TGTGCCAGCAGTTTAGGGTATCAGCCCCAGCATTTT.

V is TRBV6-1 and J is TRBJ1-5, with no clear D. Germline CDR1 and CDR2: MNHNS and SASEGT. This CDR3 has 10 residues. V gave up 10 bases and J gave up 9 bases, with 10 bases separating them. The CDR3 spells CATAVAPQHF. The CDR3 DNA reads TGTGCCACCGCAGTCGCGCCCCAGCATTTT.

This clonotype showed up many times. The genes are TRBV6-5 and TRBJ2-6; D is perhaps TRBD1 or TRBD2 (5 bases each). Germline CDR1 MNHEY, CDR2 SVGAGI. This CDR3 contains 16 residues. Trimming took off 7 bases at V and 4 bases at J, with 17 bases between the two ends. The CDR3 sequence: CASTIRPGSGANVLTF. The CDR3 bases are TGTGCCAGCACCATCAGACCAGGGAGCGGGGCCAACGTCCTGACTTTC.

This clonotype has a handful of counts. J is TRBJ1-6 and V is TRBV16; 9 nucleotides agree with TRBD1. This CDR3 has 14 amino acids. V was clipped by 4 bases and J by 7 bases; unmatched bases: 2. Germline V lookup: CDR1 KGHSY, CDR2 FQNENV. The CDR3, as DNA: TGTGCCAGCAGCCCGGGACAGGGAAATTCACCCCTCCACTTT. Translation: CASSPGQGNSPLHF.

This clonotype was observed a few times. The rearrangement joins TRBV29-1 to TRBJ2-1, with 11 bases lining up with TRBD2. The CDR3 runs 20 residues. V gave up 1 base and J gave up 2 bases; unmatched junction bases: 16. CDR1 is SQVTM and CDR2 is ANQGSEA in the germline V gene. CDR3 residues: CSVEGRKGTSGRGPYNEQFF. CDR3 nucleotide sequence: TGCAGCGTTGAAGGTCGCAAAGGGACTAGCGGTAGGGGGCCCTACAATGAGCAGTTCTTC.

The chain recombines TRBV29-1 with TRBJ2-1; D is perhaps TRBD2 (5 bases). Germline loops: CDR1 SQVTM, CDR2 ANQGSEA. The CDR3 runs to 12 residues. V was shortened by 7 bases and J by 8 bases, with 15 bases between the two germline ends. CDR3 protein: CSAYGVLHEQFF. Written as DNA, the CDR3 is TGCAGCGCATACGGGGTCCTCCATGAGCAGTTCTTC.

This clonotype turned up a few times. CDR3 sequence: CASSQEWSGSDDEQFF. The CDR3 region has the DNA TGTGCCAGCAGCCAAGAGTGGAGCGGGAGTGATGATGAGCAGTTCTTC. The gene calls are TRBV4-2 and TRBJ2-1, with TRBD2 matching 8 bases. V shed 0 bases and J 8 bases; nucleotides not matched to a gene: 9. The CDR3 has 16 residues. Germline V gene data show CDR1 as LGHNA and CDR2 as YNFKEQ.

This clonotype was counted at least ten times. The chain uses TRBV20-1 and TRBJ2-1; TRBD2 matches 12 bases. CDR1 is DFQATT and CDR2 is SNEGSKA in the germline V gene (reference sequence). CDR3 length: 14 residues. The J segment lost 8 bases and the V segment lost 2 bases, leaving 4 bases of the junction unmatched. This CDR3 reads CSARLAGGPYEQFF. The CDR3 DNA is TGCAGTGCTAGACTAGCGGGAGGGCCTTATGAGCAGTTCTTC.

This clonotype was seen ten or more times. This sequence joins TRBV29-1 and TRBJ2-7, with 7 bases that match TRBD2. V dropped 6 bases and J dropped 7; count of bases not matched to a gene: 9. Germline V gene lookup returns CDR1 SQVTM and CDR2 ANQGSEA. There are 12 residues in the CDR3. As DNA, the CDR3 is TGCAGCGTCTCGGGAACTAGCGAGGAGCAGTACTTC. Amino acids: CSVSGTSEEQYF.

The chain recombines TRBV9 with TRBJ1-1, with D tentatively TRBD1 (5 bases). Between the trimmed V and J ends, which lost 4 bases and 5 bases, there was a span of 12 bases. The CDR3 extends over 13 amino acids. The V gene's germline CDR1 is SGDLS and CDR2 YYNGEE. CDR3 sequence reads: CASSQRDLTEAFF. The CDR3 DNA follows: TGTGCCAGCAGCCAACGGGACTTGACTGAAGCTTTCTTT.

This clonotype was seen a few times. The chain recombines TRBV5-6 with TRBJ2-7; TRBD2 is a possible D gene (6 bases). In germline, CDR1 is SGHDT, CDR2 YYEEEE. This CDR3 is 14 amino acids long. The germline V and J ends were trimmed by 4 bases and 2 bases, with 13 bases remaining between them. Written as DNA, the CDR3 is TGTGCCAGCAGCCAGGAGGGCCCAGCCTACGAGCAGTACTTC. Translated: CASSQEGPAYEQYF.

This clonotype was seen many times. J is TRBJ2-1 and V is TRBV6-4; 7 nucleotides line up with TRBD2. With 6 bases clipped from V and 0 bases from J, the junction kept 5 bases outside the gene matches. The CDR3 extends over 15 amino acids. Germline-derived CDR1 and CDR2 are MRHNA and SNTAGT. CDR3 loop: CASSASGSSYNEQFF. DNA of the CDR3: TGTGCCAGCAGCGCTAGCGGAAGCTCCTACAATGAGCAGTTCTTC.

Only a few counts were recorded for this clonotype. The chain employs TRBV7-6 and TRBJ2-1, with 8 bases aligning to TRBD1. Germline V lookup: CDR1 SGHVS, CDR2 FNYEAQ. The CDR3 loop spans 15 amino acids. J lost 5 bases, V lost 5 bases, and 8 bases had no gene match. The CDR3 spells CASSLRDRQNNEQFF. As DNA, the CDR3 is TGTGCCAGCAGCCTCCGGGACAGGCAGAACAATGAGCAGTTCTTC. The full variable domain, completed using reference TRBV7-6 and TRBJ2-1, is GAGVSQSPRYKVTKRGQDVALRCDPISGHVSLYWYRQALGQGPEFLTYFNYEAQQDKSGLPNDRFSAERPEGSISTLTIQRTEQRDSAMYRCASSLRDRQNNEQFFGPGTRLTVL.

This chain connects TRBV4-1 to TRBJ1-3; D gene uncertain. The length of the CDR3 is 18 residues. Per germline, CDR1 MGHRA and CDR2 YSYEKL. Trimming removed 0 bases at V and 8 bases at J, with 23 bases between. The chain's CDR3 is CASSQEGFAVRRMDTIYF. CDR3 DNA: TGCGCCAGCAGCCAAGAAGGTTTCGCAGTCAGGCGGATGGACACCATATATTTT.

This clonotype has at least ten counts. The rearrangement links TRBV11-1 to TRBJ2-1; 8 positions agree with TRBD2. Germline-derived CDR1 and CDR2 are SGHAT and FQDESV (reference sequence). There are 14 residues in the CDR3. V lost 5 bases, J lost 4 bases, and 4 bases stayed unmatched. DNA for the CDR3: TGTGCCAGCAGCCGTAGCGGGAATTACAATGAGCAGTTCTTC. Translated, it gives CASSRSGNYNEQFF.

J is TRBJ2-1 and V is TRBV28; 8 bases map to TRBD2. V was clipped by 3 bases and J by 0 bases; unmatched bases: 4. Germline CDR1 is MDHEN and CDR2 is SYDVKM. The CDR3 runs to 16 residues. The CDR3 bases are TGTGCCAGCAGTTTCAGCGGGAGAGACTCCTACAATGAGCAGTTCTTC. Translation gives CASSFSGRDSYNEQFF. The variable domain in full, completed from reference TRBV28 and TRBJ2-1, reads DVKVTQSSRYLVKRTGEKVFLECVQDMDHENMFWYRQDPGLGLRLIYFSYDVKMKEKGDIPEGYSVSREKKERFSLILESASTNQTSMYLCASSFSGRDSYNEQFFGPGTRLTVL.

V and J are TRBV28 and TRBJ2-7; D gene ambiguous. Looked up from germline, CDR1 is MDHEN and CDR2 is SYDVKM. This CDR3 is built from 15 residues. With 2 bases removed from V and 2 bases from J, the gap between germline ends came to 13 bases. The CDR3 DNA sequence: TGTGCCAGCAGTTTAGTGGACGTGAACCCCTACGAGCAGTACTTC. This gives the protein CASSLVDVNPYEQYF.

This clonotype was found many times. The rearrangement uses TRBV20-1 and TRBJ2-7; D possibly corresponds to TRBD1 (6 bases). Germline V CDR1 and CDR2: DFQATT, SNEGSKA (reference sequence). The germline V and J ends were trimmed by 0 bases and 6 bases, with 12 bases remaining between them. This CDR3 region has 13 residues. CDR3 sequence reads: CSARDLGGVEQYF. CDR3 DNA: TGCAGTGCTAGAGACCTAGGGGGTGTCGAGCAGTACTTC.

This chain joins TRBV27 and TRBJ1-1; unclear D gene. Looked up from germline, CDR1 is MNHEY and CDR2 is SMNVEV (reference sequence). The CDR3 is 13 residues long. V shed 3 bases and J shed 4 bases, with 9 bases lying between them. CDR3 nucleotide sequence: TGTGCCAGCAGTTTGGGAAGTGGCACTGAAGCTTTCTTT. As protein: CASSLGSGTEAFF.

In its sample, this clonotype is medium-sized. The chain joins TRBV24-1 to TRBJ2-7, with 13 bases matching TRBD2. CDR3 length equals 18 residues. CDR1 KGHDR and CDR2 SFDVKD come from the germline V gene. V lost 1 base, J lost 5 bases, and 10 bases stayed unmatched. Here the CDR3 reads CATSDLGRLAGGLHEQYF. CDR3 coding DNA: TGTGCCACCAGTGATTTAGGGCGACTAGCGGGAGGACTCCACGAGCAGTACTTC.